Below, one T cell receptor (beta chain) is given with its context. Its antigen is not yet known. The sample holds no much larger clone one base away, and base qualities are not on file. Sample time point, as interpreted from the label and publication: about 28 days (+/-7) after the second vaccine dose. AZD1222 recipients given second doses at about 4 weeks or at about 12 weeks were pooled, since spike-specific TCR depth and breadth were not found to differ between the two schedules. The vaccinee samples were drawn from two UK trials, COV001 and COV002, one of which was a single-blind randomized controlled phase 2/3 trial testing AZD1222 (ChAdOx1 nCoV-19) in healthy adults. For TCRbeta chain sequencing, PBMC samples were collected from trial participants at day 0 and at day 28 after the second dose. At the junction V is shortened by 1 base and J by 0 bases, with 6 bases in between. The CDR3 holds 15 amino acids from the cysteine to the phenylalanine. Only CDR3 DNA is held: 45 bases, read in frame from base 1. The CDR1 and CDR2 encoded by the germline V gene are MNHNS and SASEGT.

The CDR3 regions of human TCRbeta chains were subjected to immunosequencing. Per the source publication's procedure: TCRs in the repertoires were matched against a reference library of SARS-CoV-2-specific TCRs that had been generated with the MIRA antigen-specificity platform. Breadth was defined as the fraction of unique TCRs that were SARS-CoV-2-associated. Depth was defined as the fraction of total T cells that were SARS-CoV-2-associated. Using the MIRA data, every spike-specific TCR was mapped to the spike region that the TCR reacted to and assigned to either a CD4 or a CD8 class. Log10-transformed breadth and depth values were compared by one-way ANOVA with Sidak's multiple comparisons tests. TCRdb took this table from immuneACCESS and kept in-frame rearrangements with V and J called. Such tables lack part of the clones; where checked against another copy, unresolved V genes explain under half of the gap, and the rest is unexplained. Clone size and the V and J calls come from that table; the DNA yielded D and trimming. This sample is represented by approximately 200,000 clones; approximately 89% of them were singletons. The top ten hold 3% to 3.5% of the sample.

These data are taken from a study of T cell responses to AZD1222 COVID-19 vaccine (dated by TCRdb to the early 2020s). Some background on the complete study: A total of under 250 trial participants underwent TCR sequencing, of whom about 210 had received two doses of AZD1222 and some 25 had received two doses of the MenACWY control vaccine. Trial participants were enrolled into age subgroups of 18-55, 56-69 and 70-plus years, which contained about 160, 30 and 59 TCR-sequenced participants, respectively.

Study-wide findings and limitations: After two AZD1222 doses, both the breadth and the depth of spike-specific TCRs were significantly higher than at day 0 and than in MenACWY recipients. In the small 56-69-year group, the increase in depth fell short of significance, most likely because of low power. Epitopes outside the regions mutated in the B.1.351 and B.1.1.7 variants were reportedly recognized by nearly half of the unique spike-specific TCRs. Conclusions about previously exposed vaccinees were limited because only a handful of AZD1222 recipients were SARS-CoV-2 seropositive at baseline. Vaccine-associated CD4 TCRs spanned the whole spike protein, with dominant responses in regions 160-218 and 743-854. Most participants were white British and females outnumbered males, and the authors suggested that clonal diversity may have been underestimated. Because no samples from the day 14 peak response were available, repertoires could be characterized only after the peak T cell response.

The TCR originated in an adult who received the AZD1222 COVID-19 vaccine. This receptor chain uses TRBV6-1 and TRBJ2-2, with the D segment identity uncertain. The material sequenced was peripheral blood, taken 28 days after the second AZD1222 dose. Read as DNA, the sequence is TGTGCCAGCAGTGAAGGTCGGGCGAACACCGGGGAGCTGTTTTTT. Its coded protein is CASSEGRANTGELFF.